This T cell receptor beta chain is drawn from a study of cytomegalovirus exposure and HLA in healthy donors. Notes on the study in general: A prior analysis recorded that most TCR beta V segments were productive about 90% or about 30% of the time. The classifier was said to identify cytomegalovirus status with high specificity and sensitivity. Exclusion applied to some V segments, including TRBV6-2 and TRBV6-3, as they were indistinguishable.

Regarding this clone: The antigen is not known.

Trimming cost V 0 bases and J 4 bases, with 9 bases left between them. Germline V gene data show CDR1 as SGHDN and CDR2 as FVKESK. CDR3 length: 14 amino acids. Primers: 60 Vbeta forward and 13 Jbeta reverse. Here immunoSEQ multiplex PCR was the method, and the copy in TCRdb shows in-frame clones only, minus some. The sample lists tens of thousands of clones, over 60% occurring once. The chain combines TRBV14 with TRBJ1-2; D gene unclear. Sequencing input: PBMCs. The clonotype originates from a female donor in good health and CMV-seronegative. The CDR3 protein is CASSQEGGSYGYTF. For the CDR3, the DNA is TGTGCCAGCAGCCAAGAGGGAGGCAGCTATGGCTACACCTTC.